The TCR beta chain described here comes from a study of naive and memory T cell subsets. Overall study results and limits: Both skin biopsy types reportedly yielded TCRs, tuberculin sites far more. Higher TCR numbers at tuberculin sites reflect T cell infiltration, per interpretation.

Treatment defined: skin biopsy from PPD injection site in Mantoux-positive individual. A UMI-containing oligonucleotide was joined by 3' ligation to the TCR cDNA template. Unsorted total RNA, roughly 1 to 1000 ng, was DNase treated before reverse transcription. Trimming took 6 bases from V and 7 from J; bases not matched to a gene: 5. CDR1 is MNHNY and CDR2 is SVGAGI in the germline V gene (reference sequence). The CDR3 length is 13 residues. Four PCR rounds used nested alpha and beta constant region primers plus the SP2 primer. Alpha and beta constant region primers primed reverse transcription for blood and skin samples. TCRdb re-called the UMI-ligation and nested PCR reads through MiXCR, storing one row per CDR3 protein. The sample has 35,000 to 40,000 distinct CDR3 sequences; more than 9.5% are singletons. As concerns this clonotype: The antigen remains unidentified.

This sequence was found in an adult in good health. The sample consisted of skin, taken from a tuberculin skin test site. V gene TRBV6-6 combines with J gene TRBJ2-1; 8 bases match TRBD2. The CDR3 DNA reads TGTGCCAGCAGCGCAGCGGGAGCTAATGAGCAGTTCTTC. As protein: CASSAAGANEQFF.